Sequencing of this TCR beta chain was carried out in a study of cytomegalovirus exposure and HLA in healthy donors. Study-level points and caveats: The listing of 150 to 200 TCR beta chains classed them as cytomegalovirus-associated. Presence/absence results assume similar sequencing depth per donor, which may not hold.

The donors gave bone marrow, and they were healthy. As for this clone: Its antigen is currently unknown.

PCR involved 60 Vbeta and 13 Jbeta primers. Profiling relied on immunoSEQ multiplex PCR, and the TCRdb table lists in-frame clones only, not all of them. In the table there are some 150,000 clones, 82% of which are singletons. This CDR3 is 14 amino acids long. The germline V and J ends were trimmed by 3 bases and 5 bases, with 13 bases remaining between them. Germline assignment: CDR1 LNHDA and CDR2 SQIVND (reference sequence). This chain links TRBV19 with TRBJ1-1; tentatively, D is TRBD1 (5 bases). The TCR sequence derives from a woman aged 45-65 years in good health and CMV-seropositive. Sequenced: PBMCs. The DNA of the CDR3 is TGTGCCAGTAGTATTGATTGGGGGGGGACTGAAGCTTTCTTT. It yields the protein CASSIDWGGTEAFF.